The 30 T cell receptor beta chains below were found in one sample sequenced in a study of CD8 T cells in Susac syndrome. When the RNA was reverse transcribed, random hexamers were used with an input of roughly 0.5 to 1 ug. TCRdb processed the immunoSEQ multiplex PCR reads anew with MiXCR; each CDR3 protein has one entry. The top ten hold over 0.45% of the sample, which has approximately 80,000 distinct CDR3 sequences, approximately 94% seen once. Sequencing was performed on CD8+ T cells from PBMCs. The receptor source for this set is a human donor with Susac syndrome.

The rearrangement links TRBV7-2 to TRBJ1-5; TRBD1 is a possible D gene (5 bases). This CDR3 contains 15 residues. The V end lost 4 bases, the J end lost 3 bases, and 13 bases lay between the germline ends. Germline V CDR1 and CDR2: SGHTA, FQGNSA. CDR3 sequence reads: CASSSGGGYNQPQHF. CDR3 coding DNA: TGTGCCAGCAGCTCCGGCGGGGGTTACAATCAGCCCCAGCATTTT.

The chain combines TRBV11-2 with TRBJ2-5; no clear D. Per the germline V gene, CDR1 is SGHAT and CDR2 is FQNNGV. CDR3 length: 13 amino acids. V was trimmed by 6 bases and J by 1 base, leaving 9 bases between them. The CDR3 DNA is TGTGCCAGCAGGAAGGGCGGCCAAGAGACCCAGTACTTC. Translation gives CASRKGGQETQYF.

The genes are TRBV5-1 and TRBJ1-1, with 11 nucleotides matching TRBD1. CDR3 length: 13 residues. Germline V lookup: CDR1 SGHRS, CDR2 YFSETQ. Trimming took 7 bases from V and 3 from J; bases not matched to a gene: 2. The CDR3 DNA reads TGCGCCAGCTGGGGACAGGGGGACACTGAAGCTTTCTTT. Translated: CASWGQGDTEAFF.

The CDR3 here is CASSQDATSNYGYTF. The CDR3 DNA is TGCGCCAGCAGCCAAGATGCCACTTCTAACTATGGCTACACCTTC. This sequence joins TRBV4-1 and TRBJ1-2; D unresolved. Trimming left V 0 bases short and J 0 bases short, with 8 bases between. Germline V CDR1 and CDR2: MGHRA, YSYEKL. The CDR3 loop spans 15 amino acids.

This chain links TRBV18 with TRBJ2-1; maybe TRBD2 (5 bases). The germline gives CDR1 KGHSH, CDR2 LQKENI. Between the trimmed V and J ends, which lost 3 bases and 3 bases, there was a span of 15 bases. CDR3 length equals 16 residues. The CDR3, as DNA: TGTGCCAGCTCACCTATGGACTCCGCGAACTACAATGAGCAGTTCTTC. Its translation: CASSPMDSANYNEQFF.

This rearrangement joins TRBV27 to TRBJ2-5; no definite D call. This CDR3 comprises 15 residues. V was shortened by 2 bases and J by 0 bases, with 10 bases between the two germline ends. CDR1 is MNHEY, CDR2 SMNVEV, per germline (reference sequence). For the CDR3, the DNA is TGTGCCAGCAGTTTAATCCAGGACGACCAAGAGACCCAGTACTTC. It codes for CASSLIQDDQETQYF.

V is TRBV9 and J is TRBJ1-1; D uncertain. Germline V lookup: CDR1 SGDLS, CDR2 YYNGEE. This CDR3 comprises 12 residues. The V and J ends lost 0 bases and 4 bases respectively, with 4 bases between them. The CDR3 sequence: CASSVESTEAFF. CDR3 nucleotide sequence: TGTGCCAGCAGCGTAGAGAGCACTGAAGCTTTCTTT.

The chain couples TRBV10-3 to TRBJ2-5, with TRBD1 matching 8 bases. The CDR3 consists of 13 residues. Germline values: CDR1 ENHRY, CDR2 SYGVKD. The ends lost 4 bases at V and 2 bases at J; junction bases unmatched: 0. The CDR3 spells CAISGTGQETQYF. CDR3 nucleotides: TGTGCCATCAGTGGGACAGGGCAAGAGACCCAGTACTTC.

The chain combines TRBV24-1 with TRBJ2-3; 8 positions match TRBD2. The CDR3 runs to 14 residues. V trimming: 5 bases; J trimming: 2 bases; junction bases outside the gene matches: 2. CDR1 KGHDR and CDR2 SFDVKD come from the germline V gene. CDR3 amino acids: CATSVRGATDTQYF. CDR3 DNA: TGTGCCACCAGTGTGCGGGGGGCCACAGATACGCAGTATTTT.

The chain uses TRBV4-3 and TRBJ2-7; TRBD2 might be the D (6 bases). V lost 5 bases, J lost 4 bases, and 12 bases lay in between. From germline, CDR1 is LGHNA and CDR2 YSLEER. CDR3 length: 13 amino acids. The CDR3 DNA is TGCGCCAGCAGCTCTGAGGAGGGGTACGAGCAGTACTTC. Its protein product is CASSSEEGYEQYF.

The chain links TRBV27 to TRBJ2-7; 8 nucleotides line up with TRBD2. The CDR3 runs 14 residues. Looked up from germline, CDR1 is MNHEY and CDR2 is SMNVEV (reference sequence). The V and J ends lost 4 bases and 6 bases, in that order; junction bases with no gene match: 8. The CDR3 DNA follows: TGTGCCAGCAGTTACCGGGGACTAGAGGGCGAGCAGTACTTC. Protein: CASSYRGLEGEQYF.

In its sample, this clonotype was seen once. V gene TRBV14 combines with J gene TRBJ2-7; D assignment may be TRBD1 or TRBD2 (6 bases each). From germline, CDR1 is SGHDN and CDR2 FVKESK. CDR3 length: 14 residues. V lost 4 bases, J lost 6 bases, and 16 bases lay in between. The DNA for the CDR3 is TGTGCCAGCAGCCTAGCCCGGAGGGGGGCCGAGCAGTACTTC. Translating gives CASSLARRGAEQYF.

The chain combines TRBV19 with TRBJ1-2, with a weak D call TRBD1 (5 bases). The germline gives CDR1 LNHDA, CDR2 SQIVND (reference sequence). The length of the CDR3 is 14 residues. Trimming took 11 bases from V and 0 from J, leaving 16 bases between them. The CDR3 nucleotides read TGTGCCCGCATCCCTCCAGGGTCTAACTATGGCTACACCTTC. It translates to CARIPPGSNYGYTF.

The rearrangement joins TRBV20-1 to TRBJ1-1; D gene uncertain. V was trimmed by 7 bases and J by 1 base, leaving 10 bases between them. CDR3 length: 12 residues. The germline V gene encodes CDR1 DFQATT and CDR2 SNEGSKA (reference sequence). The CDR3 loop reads CSGGEGNTEAFF. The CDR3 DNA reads TGCAGTGGCGGGGAGGGGAACACTGAAGCTTTCTTT.

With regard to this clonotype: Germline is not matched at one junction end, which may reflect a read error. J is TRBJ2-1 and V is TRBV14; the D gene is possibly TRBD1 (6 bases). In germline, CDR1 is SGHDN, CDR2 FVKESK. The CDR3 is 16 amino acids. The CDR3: CASSEEWGLDWNEQFF. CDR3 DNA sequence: TGTGCCAGCAGCGAAGAGTGGGGGCTAGATTGGAATGAGCAGTTCTTC.

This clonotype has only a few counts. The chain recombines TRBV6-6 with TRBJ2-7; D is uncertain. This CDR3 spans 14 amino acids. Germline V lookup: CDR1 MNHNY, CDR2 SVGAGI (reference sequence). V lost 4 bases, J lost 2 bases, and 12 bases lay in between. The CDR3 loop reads CASSFGTGPYEQYF. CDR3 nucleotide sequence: TGTGCCAGCAGTTTCGGCACTGGGCCCTACGAGCAGTACTTC.

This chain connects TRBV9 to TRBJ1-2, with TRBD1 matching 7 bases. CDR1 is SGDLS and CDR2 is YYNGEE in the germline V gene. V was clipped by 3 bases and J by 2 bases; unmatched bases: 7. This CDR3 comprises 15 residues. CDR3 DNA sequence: TGTGCCAGCAGCGAACAGGGGAGGGCGAACTATGGCTACACCTTC. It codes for CASSEQGRANYGYTF.

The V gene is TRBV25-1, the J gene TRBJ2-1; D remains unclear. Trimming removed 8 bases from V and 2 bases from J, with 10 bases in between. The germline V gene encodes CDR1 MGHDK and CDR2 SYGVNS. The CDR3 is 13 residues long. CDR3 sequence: CASSAAPYNEQFF. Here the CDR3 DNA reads TGTGCCAGCTCCGCAGCTCCCTACAATGAGCAGTTCTTC. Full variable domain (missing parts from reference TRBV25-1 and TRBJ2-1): EADIYQTPRYLVIGTGKKITLECSQTMGHDKMYWYQQDPGMELHLIHYSYGVNSTEKGDLSSESTVSRIRTEHFPLTLESARPSHTSQYLCASSAAPYNEQFFGPGTRLTVL.

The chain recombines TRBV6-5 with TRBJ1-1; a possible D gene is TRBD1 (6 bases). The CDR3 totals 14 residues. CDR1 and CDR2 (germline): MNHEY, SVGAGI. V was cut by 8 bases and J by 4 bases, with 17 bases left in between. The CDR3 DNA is TGTGCCAGCCAGCCTAATGTGGGGGCCACTGAAGCTTTCTTT. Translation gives CASQPNVGATEAFF.

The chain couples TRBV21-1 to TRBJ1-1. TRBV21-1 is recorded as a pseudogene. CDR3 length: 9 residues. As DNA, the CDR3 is TGTGCCAGCACGGCTGAAGCTTTCTTT. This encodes CASTAEAFF.

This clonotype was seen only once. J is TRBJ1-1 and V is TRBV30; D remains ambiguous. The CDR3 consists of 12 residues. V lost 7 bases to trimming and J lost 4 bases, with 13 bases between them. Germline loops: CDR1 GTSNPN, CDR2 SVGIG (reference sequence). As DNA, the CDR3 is TGTGCCTACGGTCCCCGGGGCACTGAAGCTTTCTTT. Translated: CAYGPRGTEAFF.

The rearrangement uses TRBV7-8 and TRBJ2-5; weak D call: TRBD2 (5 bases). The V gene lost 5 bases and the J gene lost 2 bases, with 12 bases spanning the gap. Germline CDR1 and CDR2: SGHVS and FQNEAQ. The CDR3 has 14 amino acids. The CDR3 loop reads CASSPEAVQETQYF. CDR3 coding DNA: TGTGCCAGCAGCCCGGAGGCGGTACAAGAGACCCAGTACTTC.

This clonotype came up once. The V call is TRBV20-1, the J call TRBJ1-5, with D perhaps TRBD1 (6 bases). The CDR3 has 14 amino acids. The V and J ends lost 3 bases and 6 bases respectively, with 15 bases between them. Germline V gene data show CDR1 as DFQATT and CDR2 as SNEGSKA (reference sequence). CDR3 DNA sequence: TGCAGTGCTAGCAAAATCCCACAGGGTCAGCCCCAGCATTTT. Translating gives CSASKIPQGQPQHF.

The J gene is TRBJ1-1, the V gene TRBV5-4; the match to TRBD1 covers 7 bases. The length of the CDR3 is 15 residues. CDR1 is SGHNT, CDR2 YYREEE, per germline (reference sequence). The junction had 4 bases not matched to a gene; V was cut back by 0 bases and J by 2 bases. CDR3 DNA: TGTGCCAGCAGCTTGGCGGGACAGTTAAACACTGAAGCTTTCTTT. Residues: CASSLAGQLNTEAFF.

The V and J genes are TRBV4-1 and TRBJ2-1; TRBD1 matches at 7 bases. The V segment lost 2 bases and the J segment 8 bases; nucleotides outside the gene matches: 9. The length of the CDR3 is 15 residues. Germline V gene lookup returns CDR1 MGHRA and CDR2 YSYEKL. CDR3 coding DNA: TGCGCCAGCAGCCAATCAGGGGGAAGGTTGGATGAGCAGTTCTTC. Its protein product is CASSQSGGRLDEQFF.

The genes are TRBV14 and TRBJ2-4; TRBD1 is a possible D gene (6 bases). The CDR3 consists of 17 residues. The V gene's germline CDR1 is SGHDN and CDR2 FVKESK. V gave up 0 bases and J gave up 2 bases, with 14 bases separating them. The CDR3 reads CASSQETRGFSKNIQYF. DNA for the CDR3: TGTGCCAGCAGCCAAGAAACAAGGGGGTTCTCCAAAAACATTCAGTACTTC. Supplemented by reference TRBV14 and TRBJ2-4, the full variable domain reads EAGVTQFPSHSVIEKGQTVTLRCDPISGHDNLYWYRRVMGKEIKFLLHFVKESKQDESGMPNNRFLAERTGGTYSTLKVQPAELEDSGVYFCASSQETRGFSKNIQYFGAGTRLSVL.

The CDR3 sequence: CASRALGGANEQFF. Written as DNA, the CDR3 is TGTGCCAGCAGGGCCTTGGGGGGGGCCAATGAGCAGTTCTTC. The chain joins TRBV6-5 to TRBJ2-1; D perhaps matches TRBD2 (7 bases). Looked up from germline, CDR1 is MNHEY and CDR2 is SVGAGI. V shed 6 bases and J shed 6 bases, with 15 bases lying between them. The CDR3 totals 14 residues.

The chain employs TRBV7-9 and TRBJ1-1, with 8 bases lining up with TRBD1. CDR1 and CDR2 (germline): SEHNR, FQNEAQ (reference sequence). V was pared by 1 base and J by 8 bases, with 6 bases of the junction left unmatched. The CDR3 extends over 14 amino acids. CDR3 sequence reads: CASSLVDRAGEAFF. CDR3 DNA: TGTGCCAGCAGCTTAGTGGACAGGGCGGGGGAAGCTTTCTTT. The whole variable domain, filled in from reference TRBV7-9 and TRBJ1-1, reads DTGVSQNPRHKITKRGQNVTFRCDPISEHNRLYWYRQTLGQGPEFLTYFQNEAQLEKSRLLSDRFSAERPKGSFSTLEIQRTEQGDSAMYLCASSLVDRAGEAFFGQGTRLTVV.

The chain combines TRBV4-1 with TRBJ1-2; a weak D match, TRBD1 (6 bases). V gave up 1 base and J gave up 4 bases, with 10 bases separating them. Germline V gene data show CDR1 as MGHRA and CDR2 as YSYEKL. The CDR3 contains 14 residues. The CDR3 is CASSQARTVYGYTF. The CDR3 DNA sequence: TGCGCCAGCAGCCAAGCCCGGACAGTCTATGGCTACACCTTC.

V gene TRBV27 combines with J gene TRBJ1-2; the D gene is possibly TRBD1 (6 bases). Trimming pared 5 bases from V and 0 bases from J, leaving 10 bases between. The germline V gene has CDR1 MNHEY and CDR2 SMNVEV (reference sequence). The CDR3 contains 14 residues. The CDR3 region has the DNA TGTGCCAGCAGTCTCGGACAGTCTAACTATGGCTACACCTTC. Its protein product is CASSLGQSNYGYTF.